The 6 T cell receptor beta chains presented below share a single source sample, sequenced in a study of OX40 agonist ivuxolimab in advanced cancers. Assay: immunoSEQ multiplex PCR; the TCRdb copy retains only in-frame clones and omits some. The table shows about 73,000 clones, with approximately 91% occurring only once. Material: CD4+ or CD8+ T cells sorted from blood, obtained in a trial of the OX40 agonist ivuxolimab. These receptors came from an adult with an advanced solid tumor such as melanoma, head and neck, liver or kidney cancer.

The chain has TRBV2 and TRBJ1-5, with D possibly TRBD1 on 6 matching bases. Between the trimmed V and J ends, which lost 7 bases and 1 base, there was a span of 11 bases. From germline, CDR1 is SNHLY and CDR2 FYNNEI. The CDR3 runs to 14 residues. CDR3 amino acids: CASKPGTSNQPQHF. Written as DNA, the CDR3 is TGTGCCAGCAAGCCGGGGACAAGCAATCAGCCCCAGCATTTT.

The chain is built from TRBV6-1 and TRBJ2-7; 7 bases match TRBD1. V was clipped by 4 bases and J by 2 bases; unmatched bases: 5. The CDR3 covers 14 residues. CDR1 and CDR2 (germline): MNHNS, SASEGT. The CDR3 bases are TGTGCCAGCAGTGGCACCGGGACAGCCTACGAGCAGTACTTC. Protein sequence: CASSGTGTAYEQYF.

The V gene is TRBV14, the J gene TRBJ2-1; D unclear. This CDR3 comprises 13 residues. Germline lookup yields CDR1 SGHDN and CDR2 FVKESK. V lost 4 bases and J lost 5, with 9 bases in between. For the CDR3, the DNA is TGTGCCAGCAGCCCCCGGAGAGACAATGAGCAGTTCTTC. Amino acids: CASSPRRDNEQFF. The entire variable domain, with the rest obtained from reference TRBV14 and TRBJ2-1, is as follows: EAGVTQFPSHSVIEKGQTVTLRCDPISGHDNLYWYRRVMGKEIKFLLHFVKESKQDESGMPNNRFLAERTGGTYSTLKVQPAELEDSGVYFCASSPRRDNEQFFGPGTRLTVL.

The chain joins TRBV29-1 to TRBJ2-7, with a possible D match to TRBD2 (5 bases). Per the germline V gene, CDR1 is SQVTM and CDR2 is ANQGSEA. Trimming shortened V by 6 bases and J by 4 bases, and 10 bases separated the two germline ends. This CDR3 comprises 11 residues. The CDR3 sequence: CSVLGNYEQYF. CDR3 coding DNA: TGCAGCGTCCTCGGGAATTACGAGCAGTACTTC.

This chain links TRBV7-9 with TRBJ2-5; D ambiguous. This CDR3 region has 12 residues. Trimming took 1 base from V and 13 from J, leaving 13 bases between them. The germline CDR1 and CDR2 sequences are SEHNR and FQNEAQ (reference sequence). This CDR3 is CASSLGSQLMYF. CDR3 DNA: TGTGCCAGCAGCTTAGGTTCACAGTTGATGTACTTC. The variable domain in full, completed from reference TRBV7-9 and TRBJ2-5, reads DTGVSQNPRHKITKRGQNVTFRCDPISEHNRLYWYRQTLGQGPEFLTYFQNEAQLEKSRLLSDRFSAERPKGSFSTLEIQRTEQGDSAMYLCASSLGSQLMYFGPGTRLLVL.

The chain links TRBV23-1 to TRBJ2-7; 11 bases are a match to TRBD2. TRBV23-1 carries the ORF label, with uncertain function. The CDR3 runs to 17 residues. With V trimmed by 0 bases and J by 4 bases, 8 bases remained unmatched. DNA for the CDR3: TGCGCCAGCAGTCAATCTAGGGCGACTAGCGGGATTTACGAGCAGTACTTC. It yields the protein CASSQSRATSGIYEQYF.